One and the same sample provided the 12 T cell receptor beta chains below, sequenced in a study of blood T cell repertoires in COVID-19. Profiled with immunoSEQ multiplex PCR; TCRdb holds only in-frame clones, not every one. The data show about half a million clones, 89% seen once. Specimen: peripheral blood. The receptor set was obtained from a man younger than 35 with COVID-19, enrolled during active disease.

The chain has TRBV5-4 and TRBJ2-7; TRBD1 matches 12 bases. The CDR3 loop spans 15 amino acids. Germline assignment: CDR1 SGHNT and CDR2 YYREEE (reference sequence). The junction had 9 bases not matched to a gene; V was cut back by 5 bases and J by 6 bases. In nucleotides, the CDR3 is TGTGCCAGCAGTCTGGGTGGGACAGGGGGCGCCGAGCAGTACTTC. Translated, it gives CASSLGGTGGAEQYF.

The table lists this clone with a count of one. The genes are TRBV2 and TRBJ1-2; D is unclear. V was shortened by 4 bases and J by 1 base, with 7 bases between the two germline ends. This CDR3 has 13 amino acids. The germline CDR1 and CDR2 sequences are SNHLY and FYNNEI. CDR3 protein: CASSVQNNYGYTF. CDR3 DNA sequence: TGTGCCAGCAGTGTACAGAATAACTATGGCTACACCTTC.

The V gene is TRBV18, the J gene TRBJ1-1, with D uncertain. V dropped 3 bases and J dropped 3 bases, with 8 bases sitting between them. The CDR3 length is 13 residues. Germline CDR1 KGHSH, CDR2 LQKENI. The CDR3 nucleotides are TGTGCCAGCTCACCGGGGAGGTACACTGAAGCTTTCTTT. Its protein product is CASSPGRYTEAFF.

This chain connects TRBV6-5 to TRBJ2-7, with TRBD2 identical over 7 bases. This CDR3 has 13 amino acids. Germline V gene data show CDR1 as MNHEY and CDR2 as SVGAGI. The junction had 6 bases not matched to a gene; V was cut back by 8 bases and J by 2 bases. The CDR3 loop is CASWGGATYEQYF. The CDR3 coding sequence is TGTGCCAGCTGGGGGGGAGCTACCTACGAGCAGTACTTC.

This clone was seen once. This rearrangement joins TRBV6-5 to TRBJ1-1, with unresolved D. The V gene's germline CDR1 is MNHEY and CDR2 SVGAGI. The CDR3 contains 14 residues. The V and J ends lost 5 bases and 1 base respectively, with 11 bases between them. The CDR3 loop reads CASSTRRENTEAFF. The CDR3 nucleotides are TGTGCCAGCAGTACACGACGGGAGAACACTGAAGCTTTCTTT.

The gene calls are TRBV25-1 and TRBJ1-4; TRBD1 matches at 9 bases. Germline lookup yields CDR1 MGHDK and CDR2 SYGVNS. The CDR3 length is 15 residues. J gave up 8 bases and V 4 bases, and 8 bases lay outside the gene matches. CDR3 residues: CASSVSGQGSEKLFF. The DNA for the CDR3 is TGTGCCAGCAGTGTTTCGGGACAGGGAAGCGAAAAACTGTTTTTT.

The DNA for the CDR3 is TGCGCCAGCAGCCCGGGACAGACTAGCAATCAGCCCCAGCATTTT. Residues: CASSPGQTSNQPQHF. The V gene is TRBV5-1, the J gene TRBJ1-5, with TRBD1 matching over 7 bases. The CDR3 has 15 amino acids. The J segment lost 0 bases and the V segment lost 4 bases, leaving 4 bases of the junction unmatched. Germline CDR1 SGHRS, CDR2 YFSETQ.

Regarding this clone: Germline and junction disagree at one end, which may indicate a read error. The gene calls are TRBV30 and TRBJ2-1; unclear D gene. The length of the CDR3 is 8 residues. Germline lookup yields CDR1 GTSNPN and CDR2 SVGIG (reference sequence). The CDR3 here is CTTLERFF. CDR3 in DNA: TGCACGACTCTAGAGCGGTTCTTC.

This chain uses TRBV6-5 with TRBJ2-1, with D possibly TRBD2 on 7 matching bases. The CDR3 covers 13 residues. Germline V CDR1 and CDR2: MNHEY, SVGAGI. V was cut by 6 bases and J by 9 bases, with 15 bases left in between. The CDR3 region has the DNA TGTGCCAGCAGCTCCCGGGGGGCCCTTGAGCAGTTCTTC. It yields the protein CASSSRGALEQFF.

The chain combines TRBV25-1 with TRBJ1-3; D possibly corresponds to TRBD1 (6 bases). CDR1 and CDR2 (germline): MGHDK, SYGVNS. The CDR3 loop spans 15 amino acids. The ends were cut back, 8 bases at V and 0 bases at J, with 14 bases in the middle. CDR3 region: CASSEQGLSGNTIYF. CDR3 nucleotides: TGTGCCAGCTCCGAACAGGGTCTCTCTGGAAACACCATATATTTT.

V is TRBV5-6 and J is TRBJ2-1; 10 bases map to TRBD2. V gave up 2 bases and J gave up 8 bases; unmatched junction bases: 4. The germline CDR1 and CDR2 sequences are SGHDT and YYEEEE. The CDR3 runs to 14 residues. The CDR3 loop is CASSFGLAVDEQFF. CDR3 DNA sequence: TGTGCCAGCAGCTTCGGACTAGCGGTAGATGAGCAGTTCTTC.

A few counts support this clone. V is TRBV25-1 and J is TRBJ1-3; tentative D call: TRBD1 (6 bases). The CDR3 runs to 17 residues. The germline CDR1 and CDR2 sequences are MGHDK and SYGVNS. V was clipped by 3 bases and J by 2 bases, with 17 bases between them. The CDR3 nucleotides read TGTGCCAGCAGTGATCTGGGGGCGGAAGGCGCTGGAAACACCATATATTTT. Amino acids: CASSDLGAEGAGNTIYF.